These T cell receptor beta chains were read from a single sample in a study of cytomegalovirus exposure and HLA in healthy donors. Some clones are missing from TCRdb's copy, which holds only in-frame ones; the method was immunoSEQ multiplex PCR. The sample lists 150,000 to 200,000 clones; around 80% were seen once. Sequencing used PBMCs. Receptors originate from a girl under 18 in good health and CMV-seropositive. Each CDR3 is given with its conserved first and last residue.

>TRBV10-1
CASIEWAPEPTDTQYF
>TRBV30
CAWGGQGQETQYF
>TRBV15
CATRRGVDGYTF
>TRBV6-5
CASRTGTGTDTQYF
>TRBV4-1
CASRRPGLYNSPLHF
>TRBV19
CASSTGLAASYEQYF
>TRBV6-6
CASSSQAGGPYNEQFF
>TRBV9
CASSVLPGQGNWEQYF
>TRBV5-4
CASSFVRGRFSGANVLTF
>TRBV11-2
CASSLRDRGYGYTF